The rows below give T cell receptor beta chains drawn from one sample of a study of CD8+CD57+ T cells in acquired aplastic anemia. TCRdb independently ran MiXCR on the reads; one entry per CDR3 protein. Seen here are hundreds of thousands of distinct CDR3 sequences, 56% observed once, and the top ten hold 1% to 1.5%. The sequenced sample consisted of sorted CD4+, CD8+, or CD8+CD57+ T cells (not recorded which) from PBMCs. These receptors came from a human donor with aplastic anemia. Both conserved end residues are part of each CDR3. Each record gives: D gene, CDR3 length, V gene, clone size, J gene, CDR3 protein, CDR3 DNA. D genes are given only for firm matches. Clone size is given for some rows only: seen once, a few or many times, or a class if the clone is expanded.

d_gene: NA
len: 10
v_gene: TRBV24-1
abundance: NA
j_gene: TRBJ2-1
CDR3aa: CANVGNEQFF
CDR3nt: TGTGCCAACGTAGGCAATGAGCAGTTCTTC

d_gene: NA
len: 14
v_gene: TRBV7-3
abundance: NA
j_gene: TRBJ2-7
CDR3aa: CASKKEANSYEQYF
CDR3nt: TGTGCCAGCAAAAAGGAGGCCAACTCCTACGAGCAGTACTTC

d_gene: TRBD1
len: 14
v_gene: TRBV3-1
abundance: many
j_gene: TRBJ1-5
CDR3aa: CASSLGQSHQPQHF
CDR3nt: TGTGCCAGCAGTCTGGGACAGTCTCATCAGCCCCAGCATTTT

d_gene: NA
len: 15
v_gene: TRBV19
abundance: NA
j_gene: TRBJ2-6
CDR3aa: CASSMLGLGANVLTF
CDR3nt: TGTGCCAGTAGTATGTTGGGGCTCGGGGCCAACGTCCTGACTTTC

d_gene: NA
len: 13
v_gene: TRBV20-1
abundance: NA
j_gene: TRBJ1-2
CDR3aa: CSARGPTGYGYTF
CDR3nt: TGCAGTGCTAGGGGACCAACAGGGTATGGCTACACCTTC

d_gene: TRBD1
len: 18
v_gene: TRBV29-1
abundance: NA
j_gene: TRBJ2-6
CDR3aa: CSVEGSGTGTSGANVLTF
CDR3nt: TGCAGCGTTGAAGGAAGCGGGACAGGGACGTCTGGGGCCAACGTCCTGACTTTC

d_gene: NA
len: 14
v_gene: TRBV7-9
abundance: few
j_gene: TRBJ2-7
CDR3aa: CASSLVGAAYEQYF
CDR3nt: TGTGCCAGCAGCTTGGTGGGCGCCGCCTACGAGCAGTACTTC

d_gene: TRBD1
len: 13
v_gene: TRBV7-3
abundance: many
j_gene: TRBJ2-1
CDR3aa: CASGTGIYNEQFF
CDR3nt: TGTGCCTCCGGGACAGGGATTTACAATGAGCAGTTCTTC

d_gene: NA
len: 14
v_gene: TRBV28
abundance: few
j_gene: TRBJ1-5
CDR3aa: CASIVGSRNQPQHF
CDR3nt: TGTGCCAGCATTGTAGGCAGCCGCAATCAGCCCCAGCATTTT

d_gene: NA
len: 12
v_gene: TRBV12-3/TRBV12-4
abundance: few
j_gene: TRBJ2-2
CDR3aa: CASSGQTGELFF
CDR3nt: TGTGCCAGCAGTGGACAGACCGGGGAGCTGTTTTTT

d_gene: NA
len: 13
v_gene: TRBV27
abundance: many
j_gene: TRBJ1-5
CDR3aa: CASSLQGSQPQHF
CDR3nt: TGTGCCAGCAGTTTGCAGGGCAGTCAGCCCCAGCATTTT

d_gene: TRBD1
len: 13
v_gene: TRBV29-1
abundance: NA
j_gene: TRBJ2-7
CDR3aa: CSVRDRGTYEQYF
CDR3nt: TGCAGCGTACGGGACAGGGGAACCTACGAGCAGTACTTC

d_gene: TRBD2
len: 17
v_gene: TRBV15
abundance: many
j_gene: TRBJ2-7
CDR3aa: CATSRRPSLAGVYEQYF
CDR3nt: TGTGCCACCAGCAGACGACCCTCACTAGCGGGAGTTTACGAGCAGTACTTC

d_gene: NA
len: 16
v_gene: TRBV5-6
abundance: many
j_gene: TRBJ2-5
CDR3aa: CASSLVGAGSQETQYF
CDR3nt: TGTGCCAGCAGCTTGGTAGGGGCCGGGTCTCAAGAGACCCAGTACTTC

d_gene: NA
len: 16
v_gene: TRBV20-1
abundance: NA
j_gene: TRBJ2-5
CDR3aa: CSAGPLGQSVQVAQYF
CDR3nt: TGCAGTGCTGGCCCATTAGGACAGTCAGTCCAGGTGGCCCAGTACTTC

d_gene: NA
len: 12
v_gene: TRBV20-1
abundance: many
j_gene: TRBJ2-3
CDR3aa: CSARLPTDTQYF
CDR3nt: TGCAGTGCTAGGCTACCTACCGATACGCAGTATTTT

d_gene: TRBD2
len: 15
v_gene: TRBV10-3
abundance: NA
j_gene: TRBJ2-1
CDR3aa: CAISHGLVLGDEQFF
CDR3nt: TGTGCCATCAGCCATGGACTAGTATTAGGTGATGAGCAGTTCTTC

d_gene: NA
len: 14
v_gene: TRBV15
abundance: NA
j_gene: TRBJ2-7
CDR3aa: CATRRTGSSYEQYF
CDR3nt: TGTGCCACCAGACGGACTGGGAGCTCCTACGAGCAGTACTTC

d_gene: TRBD2
len: 11
v_gene: TRBV29-1
abundance: NA
j_gene: TRBJ2-7
CDR3aa: CSAQGGVKQYF
CDR3nt: TGCAGCGCTCAGGGAGGGGTAAAGCAGTACTTC

d_gene: TRBD1
len: 13
v_gene: TRBV3-1
abundance: many
j_gene: TRBJ2-1
CDR3aa: CASSEGTVHEQFF
CDR3nt: TGTGCCAGCAGCGAGGGGACAGTCCATGAGCAGTTCTTC

d_gene: TRBD1
len: 15
v_gene: TRBV11-2
abundance: NA
j_gene: TRBJ2-7
CDR3aa: CASRPNRGEGYEQYF
CDR3nt: TGTGCCAGCAGGCCTAACAGGGGCGAAGGCTACGAGCAGTACTTC

d_gene: NA
len: 15
v_gene: TRBV10-3
abundance: many
j_gene: TRBJ2-3
CDR3aa: CAISEPTLSTDTQYF
CDR3nt: TGTGCCATCAGTGAGCCAACTCTCAGCACAGATACGCAGTATTTT

d_gene: TRBD1
len: 19
v_gene: TRBV7-9
abundance: NA
j_gene: TRBJ1-6
CDR3aa: CASSQVKSGDRGYNSPLHF
CDR3nt: TGTGCCAGCAGCCAAGTGAAAAGCGGGGACAGGGGATATAATTCACCCCTCCACTTT

d_gene: NA
len: 13
v_gene: TRBV29-1
abundance: NA
j_gene: TRBJ1-2
CDR3aa: CSVELGGRGGYTF
CDR3nt: TGCAGCGTTGAACTAGGAGGGCGAGGTGGCTACACCTTC

d_gene: NA
len: 14
v_gene: TRBV7-8
abundance: NA
j_gene: TRBJ1-5
CDR3aa: CASSLGQLNQPQHF
CDR3nt: TGTGCCAGCAGCTTAGGGCAACTAAATCAGCCCCAGCATTTT

d_gene: NA
len: 14
v_gene: TRBV12-3/TRBV12-4
abundance: NA
j_gene: TRBJ2-7
CDR3aa: CASSMPGRPYEQYF
CDR3nt: TGTGCCAGCAGCATGCCGGGGCGCCCCTACGAGCAGTACTTC

d_gene: NA
len: 13
v_gene: TRBV29-1
abundance: NA
j_gene: TRBJ2-7
CDR3aa: CSVKQGSGGEQYF
CDR3nt: TGCAGCGTTAAACAGGGGTCCGGGGGCGAGCAGTACTTC

d_gene: NA
len: 14
v_gene: TRBV10-3
abundance: NA
j_gene: TRBJ2-3
CDR3aa: CAIKTGLNTDTQYF
CDR3nt: TGTGCCATCAAAACGGGACTCAACACAGATACGCAGTATTTT